What follows describes a single TCR beta chain. The V end lost 3 bases, the J end lost 1 base, and 9 bases lay between the germline ends. CDR1 is MNHGY and CDR2 is SVAAGI in the germline V gene. The CDR3 totals 15 residues. It was RNA transcripts that yielded the amplified TCR beta CDR3 regions. A first-round RT-PCR of the TCR CDR3 used the HTBI primer set. TCRdb itself ran the multiplex PCR reads through MiXCR, one entry per CDR3 protein. The sample has 340,000 or so distinct CDR3 sequences; around a sixth are singletons. The entry originates in a study of T cells in Graves' hyperthyroidism and ophthalmopathy. No ophthalmopathy progression within 18 months constituted stable Graves' hyperthyroidism. Hyperthyroidism patients were newly diagnosed, had disease duration under 2 months, and were aged 18 to 65 years.

Material for sequencing was blood. This sequence originates from a woman between 50 and 59 years old with Graves' hyperthyroidism. This chain uses TRBV6-9 with TRBJ2-2; a possible D gene is TRBD1 (6 bases). CDR3 nucleotide sequence: TGTGCCAGCAGTTACCCGACAGGGAACACCGGGGAGCTGTTTTTT. It codes for CASSYPTGNTGELFF.